Below, 32 T cell receptor beta chains from the same sample are listed, as sequenced in a study of shared clonotypes between healthy human individuals. Sequencing was performed with immunoSEQ multiplex PCR; in TCRdb, only in-frame clones are kept and a portion is missing. The repertoire holds fewer than 1.8 million clones, approximately 98.5% seen once, with over 0.3% in the top ten. Material for sequencing was naive CD4+ T cells sorted from blood. Subset denoted: CD45RA+ positively selected. These receptor sequences come from a man aged 30-40 years in good health.

This chain joins TRBV6-5 and TRBJ1-5; D call uncertain. CDR3 length: 14 residues. Trimming shortened V by 6 bases and J by 6 bases, and 15 bases separated the two germline ends. In germline, CDR1 is MNHEY, CDR2 SVGAGI. The CDR3 sequence is CASSQQRTFQPQHF. The DNA of the CDR3 is TGTGCCAGCAGCCAACAACGAACGTTTCAGCCCCAGCATTTT.

The chain uses TRBV19 and TRBJ2-3, with 10 bases identical to TRBD2. With 5 bases clipped from V and 13 bases from J, the junction kept 3 bases outside the gene matches. The CDR3 sequence is 11 residues long. Germline V gene sequence: CDR1 LNHDA, CDR2 SQIVND (reference sequence). Here the CDR3 reads CASSDLAGEYF. The CDR3 DNA sequence: TGTGCCAGTAGTGACCTAGCGGGGGAGTATTTT.

Comment on this clone: Distinct nucleotide sequences in the sample also encode this CDR3. The chain uses TRBV18 and TRBJ2-7; either TRBD1 or TRBD2 may supply D (6 bases each). Germline assignment: CDR1 KGHSH and CDR2 LQKENI. V shed 3 bases and J shed 2 bases, with 8 bases lying between them. This CDR3 comprises 13 residues. CDR3 sequence reads: CASSPGGTYEQYF. CDR3 bases: TGTGCCAGCTCACCGGGGGGCACCTACGAGCAGTACTTC.

This clone came up once. The chain couples TRBV7-2 to TRBJ1-2, with a tentative D call TRBD1 (5 bases). CDR1 is SGHTA and CDR2 is FQGNSA in the germline V gene. The CDR3 is 14 amino acids. V was pared by 5 bases and J by 4 bases, with 14 bases between. The CDR3, as DNA: TGTGCCAGCAGCCGGTTTGGGACCCGCTATGGCTACACCTTC. This translates into CASSRFGTRYGYTF.

CDR3 nucleotide sequence: TGTGCCAGCAGTTACCTATTGGGGGAGTTCTTC. It yields the protein CASSYLLGEFF. J is TRBJ2-1 and V is TRBV6-5; D may correspond to TRBD1 or TRBD2 (5 bases each). CDR3 length: 11 amino acids. V lost 2 bases and J 14 bases, leaving 10 bases between the germline ends. Germline V CDR1 and CDR2: MNHEY, SVGAGI.

This rearrangement joins TRBV10-3 to TRBJ2-1; 10 positions match TRBD1. CDR1 and CDR2 (germline): ENHRY, SYGVKD. This CDR3 comprises 13 residues. V lost 7 bases, J lost 9 bases, and 6 bases stayed unmatched. CDR3 nucleotide sequence: TGTGCCATCACCAGGGGACAGGGGACTGAGCAGTTCTTC. This translates into CAITRGQGTEQFF.

V gene TRBV6-6 combines with J gene TRBJ1-2; no clear D gene. CDR1 is MNHNY, CDR2 SVGAGI, per germline (reference sequence). Trimming left V 0 bases short and J 8 bases short, with 7 bases between. The CDR3 loop spans 12 amino acids. CDR3 amino acids: CASSYSMGGYTF. DNA of the CDR3: TGTGCCAGCAGTTACTCGATGGGAGGCTACACCTTC.

On this clone: Different DNA sequences within this sample yield the same CDR3. The chain recombines TRBV5-6 with TRBJ1-5; D gene ambiguous. Between the trimmed V and J ends, which lost 0 bases and 4 bases, there was a span of 5 bases. Germline V gene data show CDR1 as SGHDT and CDR2 as YYEEEE. The CDR3 contains 13 residues. The CDR3 nucleotides are TGTGCCAGCAGCTTGGGCAGAAATCAGCCCCAGCATTTT. Translated, it gives CASSLGRNQPQHF.

This chain connects TRBV18 to TRBJ2-7, with D possibly TRBD2 on 5 matching bases. The CDR3 totals 15 residues. The germline V gene encodes CDR1 KGHSH and CDR2 LQKENI. Trimming took off 2 bases at V and 5 bases at J, with 16 bases between the two ends. CDR3 bases: TGTGCCAGCTCACCAAGCGGACTCGACCTAAACGAGCAGTACTTC. Translating it yields CASSPSGLDLNEQYF. Complete variable domain (other parts from reference TRBV18 and TRBJ2-7): NAGVMQNPRHLVRRRGQEARLRCSPMKGHSHVYWYRQLPEEGLKFMVYLQKENIIDESGMPKERFSAEFPKEGPSILRIQQVVRGDSAAYFCASSPSGLDLNEQYFGPGTRLTVT.

The rearrangement uses TRBV5-1 and TRBJ2-1, with TRBD2 matching 7 bases. Trimming took 4 bases from V and 4 from J; bases not matched to a gene: 11. The CDR3 runs 16 residues. CDR1 and CDR2 (germline): SGHRS, YFSETQ. The CDR3, as DNA: TGCGCCAGCAGCCCCAGCTCCGGGACTATGTACAATGAGCAGTTCTTC. Protein: CASSPSSGTMYNEQFF.

This sequence joins TRBV7-2 and TRBJ2-2; D is unresolved. Trimming pared 3 bases from V and 6 bases from J, leaving 8 bases between. Looked up from germline, CDR1 is SGHTA and CDR2 is FQGNSA. The CDR3 extends over 13 amino acids. This CDR3 reads CASSFPAAGELFF. CDR3 DNA: TGTGCCAGCAGCTTTCCTGCGGCCGGGGAGCTGTTTTTT.

The chain recombines TRBV19 with TRBJ2-3; no clear D. V lost 5 bases to trimming and J lost 0 bases, with 9 bases between them. Germline lookup yields CDR1 LNHDA and CDR2 SQIVND (reference sequence). This CDR3 has 14 residues. The CDR3 region is CASSVYSSTDTQYF. The CDR3 DNA sequence: TGTGCCAGTAGTGTGTACAGTAGCACAGATACGCAGTATTTT.

The chain combines TRBV18 with TRBJ1-5, with 8 bases aligning to TRBD1. Trimming at V came to 0 bases and at J to 0 bases, leaving 1 base not matched to a gene. The CDR3 is made up of 16 amino acids. CDR1 is KGHSH, CDR2 LQKENI, per germline. CDR3 amino acids: CASSPPGQASNQPQHF. The CDR3, as DNA: TGTGCCAGCTCACCACCGGGACAGGCTAGCAATCAGCCCCAGCATTTT.

The V gene is TRBV5-4, the J gene TRBJ2-2; D call uncertain. CDR1 SGHNT and CDR2 YYREEE come from the germline V gene (reference sequence). This CDR3 has 16 amino acids. Trimming took off 4 bases at V and 9 bases at J, with 22 bases between the two ends. The CDR3 DNA sequence: TGTGCCAGCAGCCAAGGTTTCTCGGCCCCCGACCGGGAGCTGTTTTTT. Translation gives CASSQGFSAPDRELFF.

With regard to this clone: The sample contains more than one DNA sequence encoding this CDR3. The chain links TRBV29-1 to TRBJ2-7, with a weak D call TRBD2 (5 bases). The V gene's germline CDR1 is SQVTM and CDR2 ANQGSEA. Trimming stripped 4 bases from V and 4 bases from J, with 8 bases between. The CDR3 runs 11 residues. For the CDR3, the DNA is TGCAGCGTTGGCGGGTTTTACGAGCAGTACTTC. Its translation is CSVGGFYEQYF.

The gene calls are TRBV19 and TRBJ2-7; D possibly corresponds to TRBD1 (6 bases). This CDR3 has 13 residues. V was pared by 5 bases and J by 3 bases, with 11 bases between. The germline V gene has CDR1 LNHDA and CDR2 SQIVND (reference sequence). DNA for the CDR3: TGTGCCAGTAGTCCTCACAGGGACTACGAGCAGTACTTC. It translates to CASSPHRDYEQYF.

This clone was observed once. The rearrangement uses TRBV7-2 and TRBJ2-2; 8 bases map to TRBD1. V gave up 4 bases and J gave up 0 bases; unmatched junction bases: 4. CDR3 length equals 16 residues. CDR1 is SGHTA and CDR2 is FQGNSA in the germline V gene. The CDR3 nucleotides are TGTGCCAGCAGCTCCGGACAGGGATCGAACACCGGGGAGCTGTTTTTT. Its protein product is CASSSGQGSNTGELFF.

The chain joins TRBV15 to TRBJ1-2; possible D gene TRBD1, 6 bases. V was cut by 0 bases and J by 0 bases, with 14 bases left in between. Germline CDR1 and CDR2: LNHNV and YYDKDF (reference sequence). This CDR3 spans 17 amino acids. Here the CDR3 reads CATSRDVGQHTNYGYTF. The CDR3 coding sequence is TGTGCCACCAGCAGAGATGTAGGACAGCATACTAACTATGGCTACACCTTC. The whole variable domain, filled in from reference TRBV15 and TRBJ1-2, reads DAMVIQNPRYQVTQFGKPVTLSCSQTLNHNVMYWYQQKSSQAPKLLFHYYDKDFNNEADTPDNFQSRRPNTSFCFLDIRSPGLGDTAMYLCATSRDVGQHTNYGYTFGSGTRLTVV.

The J gene is TRBJ2-7, the V gene TRBV5-1, with D perhaps matching TRBD2 (6 bases). This CDR3 is built from 17 residues. V dropped 6 bases and J dropped 7 bases, with 29 bases sitting between them. Germline CDR1 reads SGHRS; CDR2 reads YFSETQ. The chain's CDR3 is CASTPSSGSSPSWEQYF. The CDR3 DNA follows: TGCGCCAGCACGCCCTCGAGCGGGTCCAGCCCCTCTTGGGAGCAGTACTTC.

The chain employs TRBV5-5 and TRBJ1-1; D may be TRBD1 (5 bases). The CDR3 is made up of 13 amino acids. Germline V CDR1 and CDR2: SGHKS, YYEKEE (reference sequence). Trimming left V 4 bases short and J 4 bases short, with 11 bases between. The CDR3 DNA reads TGTGCCAGCAGCATGGACATTTTCACTGAAGCTTTCTTT. Protein product: CASSMDIFTEAFF.

This CDR3 is CASSQGTVNYGYTF. As DNA, the CDR3 is TGCGCCAGCAGCCAAGGGACAGTTAACTATGGCTACACCTTC. The chain combines TRBV4-1 with TRBJ1-2, with D perhaps TRBD1 (6 bases). This CDR3 has 14 residues. V was pared by 1 base and J by 1 base, with 7 bases between. The germline V gene has CDR1 MGHRA and CDR2 YSYEKL.

This clone was picked up one time. This chain uses TRBV19 with TRBJ2-7, with D maybe TRBD1 (8 bases). Germline CDR1 is LNHDA and CDR2 is SQIVND (reference sequence). The CDR3 runs to 14 residues. V was pared by 5 bases and J by 2 bases, with 13 bases between. Written as DNA, the CDR3 is TGTGCCAGTAGTGGAACAGGGGGGGCCTACGAGCAGTACTTC. This encodes CASSGTGGAYEQYF.

The V and J genes are TRBV5-1 and TRBJ2-1; TRBD2 aligns across 14 bases. There are 17 residues in the CDR3. CDR1 is SGHRS, CDR2 YFSETQ, per germline. With 4 bases clipped from V and 8 bases from J, the junction kept 11 bases outside the gene matches. The CDR3 region has the DNA TGCGCCAGCAGCCCCGGGTGGACTAGCGGGAGGTTGCATGAGCAGTTCTTC. It specifies CASSPGWTSGRLHEQFF. Drawing the rest from reference TRBV5-1 and TRBJ2-1, the complete variable domain is KAGVTQTPRYLIKTRGQQVTLSCSPISGHRSVSWYQQTPGQGLQFLFEYFSETQRNKGNFPGRFSGRQFSNSRSEMNVSTLELGDSALYLCASSPGWTSGRLHEQFFGPGTRLTVL.

V and J are TRBV5-1 and TRBJ1-5; D is unresolved. The CDR3 spans 14 residues. CDR1 is SGHRS, CDR2 YFSETQ, per germline. V dropped 1 base and J dropped 5 bases, with 10 bases sitting between them. The CDR3 nucleotides read TGCGCCAGCAGCTTGTTCCCCGGTGATCAGCCCCAGCATTTT. Residues: CASSLFPGDQPQHF.

The J gene is TRBJ2-5, the V gene TRBV5-1; TRBD2 agrees at 7 bases. Germline lookup yields CDR1 SGHRS and CDR2 YFSETQ. V trimming: 0 bases; J trimming: 4 bases; junction bases outside the gene matches: 6. The CDR3 has 15 residues. The CDR3 coding sequence is TGCGCCAGCAGCTTGGCCCCTAGCGGAGCAGAGACCCAGTACTTC. Translation: CASSLAPSGAETQYF.

The genes are TRBV6-5 and TRBJ1-1, with D maybe TRBD1 (5 bases). V was pared by 0 bases and J by 1 base, with 9 bases between. CDR1 and CDR2 (germline): MNHEY, SVGAGI. CDR3 size: 15 residues. CDR3 sequence: CASSYSGTENTEAFF. The DNA of the CDR3 is TGTGCCAGCAGTTACTCAGGGACGGAGAACACTGAAGCTTTCTTT.

Comments on this clone: Other DNA sequences in the same sample also yield this CDR3. The chain couples TRBV28 to TRBJ2-7; D call uncertain. This CDR3 has 12 residues. The germline V gene encodes CDR1 MDHEN and CDR2 SYDVKM. Trimming removed 6 bases from V and 6 bases from J, with 12 bases in between. The chain's CDR3 is CASSSSGVEQYF. The CDR3 DNA is TGTGCCAGCAGCTCAAGTGGGGTCGAGCAGTACTTC.

V gene TRBV6-5 combines with J gene TRBJ2-1; TRBD2 might be the D (5 bases). The ends were cut back, 3 bases at V and 0 bases at J, with 6 bases in the middle. Germline V CDR1 and CDR2: MNHEY, SVGAGI. CDR3 length equals 14 residues. CDR3 DNA sequence: TGTGCCAGCAGTTATGCGGGCTCCTACAATGAGCAGTTCTTC. Amino acid sequence: CASSYAGSYNEQFF.

To note about this clone: The same CDR3 also results from other DNA sequences found in this sample. The rearrangement joins TRBV28 to TRBJ1-2; D unclear. Germline CDR1 is MDHEN and CDR2 is SYDVKM. The CDR3 loop spans 13 amino acids. V was trimmed by 3 bases and J by 2 bases, leaving 7 bases between them. The CDR3 is CASSLPTNYGYTF. The CDR3 nucleotides read TGTGCCAGCAGTTTGCCCACGAACTATGGCTACACCTTC.

The chain has TRBV9 and TRBJ1-2; 7 bases match TRBD1. The CDR3 runs 14 residues. V shed 0 bases and J 6 bases; nucleotides not matched to a gene: 5. Germline V gives CDR1 SGDLS, CDR2 YYNGEE. In nucleotides, the CDR3 is TGTGCCAGCAGCGTAGGTGGGACAGCACATGGCTACACCTTC. It is translated as CASSVGGTAHGYTF.

This clone was seen only a few times. The CDR3: CASSGRGQSNQPQHF. The CDR3 coding sequence is TGTGCCAGCAGCGGCAGGGGGCAAAGCAATCAGCCCCAGCATTTT. J is TRBJ1-5 and V is TRBV2, with 8 bases lining up with TRBD1. V trimming: 6 bases; J trimming: 1 base; junction bases outside the gene matches: 5. Per germline, CDR1 SNHLY and CDR2 FYNNEI. The CDR3 consists of 15 residues. The variable domain in full, completed from reference TRBV2 and TRBJ1-5, reads EPEVTQTPSHQVTQMGQEVILRCVPISNHLYFYWYRQILGQKVEFLVSFYNNEISEKSEIFDDQFSVERPDGSNFTLKIRSTKLEDSAMYFCASSGRGQSNQPQHFGDGTRLSIL.

The V call is TRBV28, the J call TRBJ2-7; a possible D gene is TRBD2 (5 bases). Germline CDR1 reads MDHEN; CDR2 reads SYDVKM. V was clipped by 6 bases and J by 0 bases, with 18 bases between them. CDR3 length: 16 amino acids. The CDR3 DNA reads TGTGCCAGCAGCCCCGGGCCGGGAAAAAGCTCCTACGAGCAGTACTTC. Translation gives CASSPGPGKSSYEQYF.